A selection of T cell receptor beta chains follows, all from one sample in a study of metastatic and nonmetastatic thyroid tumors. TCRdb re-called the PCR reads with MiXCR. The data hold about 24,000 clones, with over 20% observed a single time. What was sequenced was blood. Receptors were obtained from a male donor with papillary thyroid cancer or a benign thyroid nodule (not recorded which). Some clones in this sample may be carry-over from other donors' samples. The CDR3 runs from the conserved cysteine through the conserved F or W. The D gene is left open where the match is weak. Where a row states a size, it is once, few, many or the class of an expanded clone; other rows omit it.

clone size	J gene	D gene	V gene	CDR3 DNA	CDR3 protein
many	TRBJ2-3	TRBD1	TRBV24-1	TGTGCCACCAGTGCCGGTCACAGGGGGTCCGCAGATACGCAGTATTTT	CATSAGHRGSADTQYF
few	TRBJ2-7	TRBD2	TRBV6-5	TGTGCCAGCAGTTACTCTAGCGGGAGCTCCTACGAGCAGTACTTC	CASSYSSGSSYEQYF
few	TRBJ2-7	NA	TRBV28	TGTGCCAGCAGTTTATCCCCCGACAGAGAGCAGTACTTC	CASSLSPDREQYF
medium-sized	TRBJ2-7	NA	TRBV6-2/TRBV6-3	TGTGCCAGCCGCCAGTCTGGGTCCTACGAGCAGTACTTC	CASRQSGSYEQYF
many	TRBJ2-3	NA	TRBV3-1	TGTGCCAGCAGCTACCTAGGGGGGAGCACAGATACGCAGTATTTT	CASSYLGGSTDTQYF
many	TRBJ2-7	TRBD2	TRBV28	TGTGCCAGCAGACCTGGGACTAGCGGGAGCTACGAGCAGTACTTC	CASRPGTSGSYEQYF
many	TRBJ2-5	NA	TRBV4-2	TGTGCCAGCAGCCATCCTATCGACACCCGGGGCGAAGGAGAGACCCAGTACTTC	CASSHPIDTRGEGETQYF
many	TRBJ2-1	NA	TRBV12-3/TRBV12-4	TGTGCCAGCAGTGGGCAGGGCTCCTACAATGAGCAGTTCTTC	CASSGQGSYNEQFF
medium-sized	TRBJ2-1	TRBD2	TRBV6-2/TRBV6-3	TGTGCCAGCAGTTACTCAGCGGGAGAGTACAATGAGCAGTTCTTC	CASSYSAGEYNEQFF
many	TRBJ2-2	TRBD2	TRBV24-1	TGTGCCACCCGGCAGACTAGCGGGACCGGGGAGCTGTTTTTT	CATRQTSGTGELFF
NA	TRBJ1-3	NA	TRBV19	TGTGCCAGTAGTATGATTTCGGGGGGCCGTGGAAACACCATATATTTT	CASSMISGGRGNTIYF
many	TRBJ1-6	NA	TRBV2	TGTGCCAGCAGTGAACTTGGGCCCCATTCACCCCTCCACTTT	CASSELGPHSPLHF
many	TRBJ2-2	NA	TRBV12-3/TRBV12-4	TGTGCCAGCAGTCCCACGAACACCGGGGAGCTGTTTTTT	CASSPTNTGELFF
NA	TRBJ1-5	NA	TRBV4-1	TGCGCCAGCAGCCAGGGACACTTCAATCAGCCCCAGCATTTT	CASSQGHFNQPQHF
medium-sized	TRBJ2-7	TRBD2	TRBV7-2	TGTGCCAGCAGCCCGGGACTAGCGGGGGGGGCCTACGAGCAGTACTTC	CASSPGLAGGAYEQYF
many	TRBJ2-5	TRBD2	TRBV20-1	TGCAGTGCTAGAGGTGGGGGGGAGGGCCGCGAGACCCAGTACTTC	CSARGGGEGRETQYF
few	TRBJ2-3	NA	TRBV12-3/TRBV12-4	TGTGCCAGCAGCCCGGGCCCCGAAGGCTCGGATACGCATCATTTT	CASSPGPEGSDTHHF
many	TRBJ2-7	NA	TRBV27	TGTGCCAGCAGCCGACCCACAGGGTTGGGATACGAGCAGTACTTC	CASSRPTGLGYEQYF
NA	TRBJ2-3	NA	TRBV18	TGTGCCAGCTCCCCCGTGGATACGCAGTATTTT	CASSPVDTQYF
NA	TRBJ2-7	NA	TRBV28	TGTGCCAGCAGTTTAGGTCGTCCCTACGAGCAGTACTTC	CASSLGRPYEQYF
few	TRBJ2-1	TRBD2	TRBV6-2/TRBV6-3	TGTGCCAGCAGTAGACTAGCGGGAGGATTCGAGCAGTTCTTC	CASSRLAGGFEQFF
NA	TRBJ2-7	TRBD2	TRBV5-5	TGTGCCAGCAGCGTCTCGACTAGCCGGAGCTCCTACGAGCAGTACTTC	CASSVSTSRSSYEQYF
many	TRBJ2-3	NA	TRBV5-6	TGTGCCAGCAGCTTGGGGGTAGACCTAAGGGACCCAGATACGCAGTATTTT	CASSLGVDLRDPDTQYF
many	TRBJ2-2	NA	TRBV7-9	TGTGCCAGCAGCTTAGGGTCAGCCACCGGGGAGCTGTTTTTT	CASSLGSATGELFF
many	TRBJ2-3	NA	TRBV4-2	TGTGCCAGCAGCCCAACTGAGGGGACCGGCTTAGATACGCAGTATTTT	CASSPTEGTGLDTQYF
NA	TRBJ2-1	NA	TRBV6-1	TGTGCCAGCAGTAGGGGACTGGACTACAATGAGCAGTTCTTC	CASSRGLDYNEQFF
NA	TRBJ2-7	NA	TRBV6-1	TGTGCCAGCAGTGTACCTAAACCCTACGAGCAGTACTTC	CASSVPKPYEQYF
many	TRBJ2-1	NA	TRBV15	TGTGCCACCAGCAGAGATCTGAGGGGTGGTATGGCATGGGAGCAGTTCTTC	CATSRDLRGGMAWEQFF
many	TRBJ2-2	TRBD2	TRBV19	TGTGCCAGTAGTATAGTTTTGCTAGCGGGAGGGCCCAACACCGGGGAGCTGTTTTTT	CASSIVLLAGGPNTGELFF
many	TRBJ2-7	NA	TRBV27	TGTGCCAGCAGGCCGAAGGGGCGGTCCTACGAGCAGTACTTC	CASRPKGRSYEQYF
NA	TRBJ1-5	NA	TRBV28	TGTGCCAGCAGTTTGGGCGGGGCTGGTAAGCCCAAGCATTTT	CASSLGGAGKPKHF
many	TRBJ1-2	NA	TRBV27	TGTGCCAGCACTACCGGGGCCTCCAATGGCTACACCTTC	CASTTGASNGYTF
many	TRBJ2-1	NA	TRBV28	TGTGCCAGCAGTTTAGCGGGGTACAATGAGCAGTTCTTC	CASSLAGYNEQFF
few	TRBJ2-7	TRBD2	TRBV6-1	TGTGCCAGCCTAAACGGGAGGCCTACCTACGAGCAGTACTTC	CASLNGRPTYEQYF
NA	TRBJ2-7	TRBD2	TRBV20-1	TGCAGTGCTAGAGATGGAGCGGGAAAGAACGAGCAGTACTTC	CSARDGAGKNEQYF
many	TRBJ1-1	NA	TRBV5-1	TGCGCCAGCAGCCTGGACAGCGTTGCTGAAGCTTTCTTT	CASSLDSVAEAFF
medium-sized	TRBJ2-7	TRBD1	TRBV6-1	TGTGCCAGCAGTATGGACAGGGCCTACGAGCAGTACTTC	CASSMDRAYEQYF
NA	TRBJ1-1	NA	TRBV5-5	TGTGCCAGCAGCGGCCCCCCTCTGAACACTGAAGCTTTCTTT	CASSGPPLNTEAFF
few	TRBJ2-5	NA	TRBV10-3	TGTTCCATCAGTTCGGGGGGCAGGGAAGAGACCCAGTACTTC	CSISSGGREETQYF
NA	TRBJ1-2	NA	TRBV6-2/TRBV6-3	TGTGCCAGCGTCTCGACGGGTTATTGGAGCTACACCTTC	CASVSTGYWSYTF